The present entry profiles one TCR beta chain with its context. The CDR3 totals 14 residues. The trim removed 5 bases at V and 5 bases at J, leaving 6 bases unmatched. The germline V gene encodes CDR1 SNHLY and CDR2 FYNNEI. Method: immunoSEQ multiplex PCR; TCRdb's copy keeps in-frame clones and lacks some. The sample lists some 400,000 clones, around 87% occurring once. The source of the sample is a study of blood T cell repertoires in COVID-19. V usage is TRBV2 and J usage is TRBJ2-5; 9 bases are shared with TRBD1. The specimen sequenced was peripheral blood. The TCR was taken from a woman under 40 with COVID-19, enrolled during active disease. The CDR3 bases are TGTGCCAGCAGTAGAAACAGGGGGCGTGAGACCCAGTACTTC. It translates to CASSRNRGRETQYF. Full variable domain (missing parts from reference TRBV2 and TRBJ2-5): EPEVTQTPSHQVTQMGQEVILRCVPISNHLYFYWYRQILGQKVEFLVSFYNNEISEKSEIFDDQFSVERPDGSNFTLKIRSTKLEDSAMYFCASSRNRGRETQYFGPGTRLLVL.